The entry that follows covers one T cell receptor (beta chain) sequence. Source study methods: It was from reference gene primer amplification that nucleated cell counts were estimated. The repertoire was sequenced with immunoSEQ multiplex PCR; TCRdb's copy has only in-frame clones and lacks some. V, J and clone size were drawn from that table, and D and trimming were deduced from the DNA. The data show about 270,000 clones, about 87% seen once. Germline-derived CDR1 and CDR2 are SGHDT and YYEEEE. There are 17 residues in the CDR3. V was pared by 0 bases and J by 4 bases, with 8 bases of the junction left unmatched. The data were obtained in a study of blood T cell repertoires in COVID-19. Study-level information: Sites in the United States, Italy and Spain provided acute and convalescent COVID-19 samples.

Participants were placed into cohorts based on the clinical history they reported. The chain couples TRBV5-6 to TRBJ1-1, with 11 bases identical to TRBD1. The sample consisted of PBMCs or T cells enriched from blood (not recorded which). The clonotype comes from a woman in her twenties or thirties with acute COVID-19. The CDR3 region has the DNA TGTGCCAGCAGCTTGGGGACAGGGGGCGGGAAATTCACTGAAGCTTTCTTT. Amino acids: CASSLGTGGGKFTEAFF.